This T cell receptor beta chain was identified in a study of blood T cell repertoires in COVID-19 (dated by TCRdb to about 2020). About the investigation overall: Collaborator samples came from the United States, Italy and Spain and covered acute and convalescent phases of COVID-19. The material from the prospective study consisted of cDNA or gDNA derived from T cells, B-cell-depleted T cells, or PBMCs. The dataset comprised deeply sampled blood TCRbeta repertoires from subjects exposed to, actively infected with, or recovered from COVID-19. A freely available public database, intended as a resource for researchers studying the immune response to SARS-CoV-2, is where the repertoires were released. Samples were obtained from the ongoing ImmuneRACE study (first 160 participants) and from 950 to 1,500 subjects provided by 6 global collaborators. Sample metadata almost always included a de-identified subject ID, COVID-19 status, age in years and sex. Where available, HLA class I and class II types were obtained from metadata supplied by the sample provider rather than from assay-based typing.

The collaborating institutions used their own protocols to collect whole blood in K2EDTA tubes. For TCRbeta analysis, collaborator samples were shipped as frozen whole blood, as isolated PBMCs, or as DNA extracted from either sample type. TCRbeta CDR3 regions were amplified from genomic DNA by means of the immunoSEQ Assay, a bias-controlled multiplex PCR. Per the authors' processing: The number of nucleated cells in each sample was estimated from the amplification of reference gene primers within the assay. Sequence reads were collapsed and filtered to measure the absolute abundance of every unique TCRbeta CDR3 rearrangement. For each sample, productive Simpson clonality was calculated as the square root of Simpson's diversity index over productive rearrangements. TCRdb took over this immuneACCESS table, retaining in-frame rearrangements with V and J assigned. Such tables are incomplete; in checked studies, under half of the missing clones stem from an unresolved V gene, and the remainder is unexplained. V and J calls and clone size follow that table, whereas D and trimming were derived from the DNA. The sample records about 120,000 clones, about four fifths of which are singletons. Together, the top ten hold about 2.3% of the sample.

Study-level results and caveats: How much clinical and demographic metadata was included differed by source and by participant, and the metadata was provided uncurated.

Regarding this clone: What this receptor recognizes is not known. No much larger clone exists at a distance of one base, and base qualities are not known.

The CDR3 goes from the cysteine to the phenylalanine over 15 residues. Only the CDR3 portion is preserved as DNA: 45 bases, with reading frame beginning at the first base. The trim is 3 bases for V and 2 bases for J, with a gap of 13 bases between the germline ends. From the germline V gene, CDR1 is MNHNS and CDR2 is SASEGT. The specimen sequenced was peripheral blood. The sequence came from a man aged 70-80 years with acute or convalescent COVID-19. Recombination joined TRBV6-1 with TRBJ1-1; perhaps TRBD1 is the D gene, with 5 bases matching. At the DNA level, the sequence is TGTGCCAGCAGTGATCCGGGGGTGTATAACACTGAAGCTTTCTTT. Translated, this is CASSDPGVYNTEAFF.